Described below is a single TCR beta chain sequence and its context. Antigen unknown. The entry originates in a study of T cell repertoires in cytomegalovirus infection. In TCRdb, the reads were re-called with MiXCR into one record per CDR3 protein. Found here are about 770,000 distinct CDR3 sequences, about 27% of them singletons; the top ten hold over 10%. The ends were cut back, 5 bases at V and 0 bases at J, with 18 bases in the middle. The CDR3 extends over 17 amino acids. The chain recombines TRBV12-3 or TRBV12-4 with TRBJ2-3, with D hard to call. The specimen was cultured CD8+ T cells from PBMCs, collected from culture after CMV antigen stimulation. The origin of this receptor is a human donor in good health (CMV status not recorded). Some clones in this sample may be carry-over from other donors' samples. CDR3 amino acids: CASSHSPRRTSTDTQYF. Here the CDR3 DNA reads TGTGCCAGCAGTCACTCCCCGCGGCGGACGAGCACAGATACGCAGTATTTT.